Shown below are 21 T cell receptor beta chains from a single sample sequenced in a study of CD8+ T cells in alopecia areata (dated by TCRdb to the late 2010s). Library prep was done by the immunoSEQ multiplex PCR assay. For TCR sequencing, RNA was extracted from every sample and reverse transcribed into cDNA to serve as template. Imported from immuneACCESS, the table was reduced by TCRdb to in-frame sequences with V and J called. These copies leave out some clones; in studies compared against another copy, an unresolved V gene accounts for under half, and the cause of the remainder is not known. This sample is represented by over 100,000 clones, with no singletons among them. The ten most abundant clones make up around a fifth of the sample. Source material: lesional skin. These receptors were obtained from a C3H/HeJ mouse with alopecia areata. This strain has the MHC haplotype H2-k.

This clone was observed a few times. Mouse germline and gene names are used. The read stops 4 residues short of the end of the CDR3; the missing end is completed from the germline J gene. V gene TRBV1 combines with J gene TRBJ2-5; 8 bases are a match to TRBD2. This CDR3 is built from 15 residues. Germline V gene lookup returns CDR1 NSQYPW and CDR2 LRSPGD (reference sequence). The CDR3 loop reads CTCSADFWGGDTQYF. The sequenced CDR3 bases are TGCACCTGCAGTGCAGATTTTTGGGGGGGGGAC.

Concerning this clone: TCRdb and the translated DNA give different amino acids at residue 13; the protein presented here is the one translated from the DNA. The gene symbols are mouse symbols. The read ends 3 residues early relative to the CDR3; the germline J gene fills the gap. V gene TRBV1 combines with J gene TRBJ1-3; D is perhaps TRBD1 (5 bases). The germline V and J ends were trimmed by 0 bases and 3 bases, with 12 bases remaining between them. The CDR3 length is 16 residues. Germline CDR1 is NSQYPW and CDR2 is LRSPGD (reference sequence). CDR3: CTCSADRQGIGNTLYF. Partial CDR3 DNA: TGCACCTGCAGTGCAGATAGGCAGGGAATTGGAAATACG.

In this sample, this clone turned up a few times. Each gene name is a mouse one. From the germline J gene comes the end of the CDR3, since the read stops 4 residues before it. The chain couples TRBV29 to TRBJ2-3, with D possibly TRBD2 on 6 matching bases. V lost 3 bases to trimming and J lost 2 bases, with 9 bases between them. This CDR3 contains 14 residues. Germline assignment: CDR1 MSHET and CDR2 SYDVDS. The CDR3 loop reads CASSFGGFAETLYF. CDR3 DNA (partial): TGTGCTAGCAGTTTTGGGGGTTTTGCAGAA.

This clone was recorded many times. Mouse gene names apply. The read gets to within 4 residues of the CDR3 end, and the germline J gene fills in the rest. V usage is TRBV13-3 and J usage is TRBJ2-3; the D gene is possibly TRBD1 (5 bases). Trimming took 1 base from V and 0 from J, leaving 12 bases between them. CDR1 and CDR2 (germline): NNHDY, SYVADS. The CDR3 covers 16 residues. The sequenced CDR3 bases are TGTGCCAGCAGTGATCTCGGCAGGGCGAGTGCAGAA. Protein: CASSDLGRASAE. The full-length CDR3 reads as CASSDLGRASAETLYF.

The sample holds a few counts of this clone. Gene names and germline match the mouse. CDR3 sequence: CASSPRHNTGQLYF. The DNA read from the CDR3 is TGTGCCAGCAGTCCCAGACATAACACCGGG. The gene calls are TRBV19 and TRBJ2-2; unclear D gene. The CDR3 end lies 4 residues beyond the end of the read and is filled in from the germline J gene. Trimming left V 4 bases short and J 2 bases short, with 9 bases between. CDR3 size: 14 residues. The germline V gene encodes CDR1 FNHDT and CDR2 SITEND (reference sequence).

This clone was recorded a few times. These gene names are mouse names. The read finishes 4 residues shy of the CDR3 end, and the germline J gene is used to complete it. This sequence joins TRBV19 and TRBJ2-5; 9 bases align to TRBD1. Germline V gene lookup returns CDR1 FNHDT and CDR2 SITEND (reference sequence). This CDR3 comprises 14 residues. CDR3 residues: CASSLRQGGDTQYF. CDR3 DNA, as far as it was read: TGTGCCAGCAGTCTTCGACAGGGGGGGGAC.

This clone was found a few times. Germline and genes here are mouse. Coverage ceases 4 residues before the CDR3 finishes, and the germline J gene fills in the end. The sample contains more than one DNA sequence encoding this CDR3. The chain uses TRBV1 and TRBJ2-5; D uncertain. The CDR3 has 12 amino acids. Looked up from germline, CDR1 is NSQYPW and CDR2 is LRSPGD (reference sequence). The sequenced part of the CDR3 DNA is TGCACCTGCAGTGCGCGCAGGGAC. The encoded protein is CTCSARRD. The full CDR3 protein reads CTCSARRDTQYF.

This clone occurred a few times. Here the gene names and germline are mouse. CDR3 protein: CASSPTGEYAEQFF. The covered CDR3 bases are TGTGCCAGCAGTCCGACTGGGGAGTATGCT. The chain is built from TRBV19 and TRBJ2-1, with TRBD2 matching 8 bases. The DNA ends 4 residues before the CDR3 does, and the rest of the CDR3 is filled in from the germline J gene. CDR3 length equals 14 residues. V lost 4 bases to trimming and J lost 4 bases; unmatched junction nucleotides: 4. Per germline, CDR1 FNHDT and CDR2 SITEND (reference sequence).

Turning to this clone: Gene names and germline refer to mouse. The CDR3 is cut off 4 residues early in the read; its end comes from the germline J gene. This chain connects TRBV1 to TRBJ2-5; a weak D match, TRBD2 (7 bases). CDR1 NSQYPW and CDR2 LRSPGD come from the germline V gene (reference sequence). The CDR3 extends over 14 amino acids. CDR3 DNA, as far as it was read: TGCACCTGCAGTGCAAAGGGGGGCGCAGAC. This codes for CTCSAKGGAD. The CDR3 in its entirety is CTCSAKGGADTQYF.

This clone has just a few counts. Mouse names are used for the genes. CDR3 DNA (partial): TGTGCCAGCAGTATCTCCAGGGCGGACACA. Encoded protein: CASSISRADT. The CDR3 as a whole reads CASSISRADTEVFF. The chain carries TRBV19 and TRBJ1-1; D perhaps matches TRBD1 (5 bases). With the read ending 4 residues before the CDR3 end, the germline J gene is used to fill in that end. V lost 2 bases and J 3 bases, leaving 11 bases between the germline ends. The CDR3 is made up of 14 amino acids. Germline values: CDR1 FNHDT, CDR2 SITEND (reference sequence).

In this sample, this clone turned up a few times. Gene names and germline match the mouse. The read ends 4 residues early relative to the CDR3; the germline J gene fills the gap. This rearrangement joins TRBV19 to TRBJ2-7; 11 bases align to TRBD2. V trimming: 6 bases; J trimming: 2 bases; junction bases outside the gene matches: 4. Germline V gene data show CDR1 as FNHDT and CDR2 as SITEND (reference sequence). CDR3 size: 14 residues. CDR3 loop: CASTSGLGAYEQYF. Incomplete CDR3 DNA: TGTGCCAGCACCTCGGGACTGGGGGCCTAT.

On this clone itself: Mouse germline and gene names are used. Read sequence stops 4 residues before the CDR3 end, and the germline J gene provides the missing end. The V and J genes are TRBV1 and TRBJ2-5; 8 nucleotides agree with TRBD2. Germline assignment: CDR1 NSQYPW and CDR2 LRSPGD (reference sequence). The CDR3 loop spans 14 amino acids. Trimming at V came to 4 bases and at J to 3 bases, leaving 3 bases not matched to a gene. The chain's CDR3 is CTCSEGLDQDTQYF. The DNA read from the CDR3 is TGCACCTGCAGTGAGGGACTGGATCAAGAC.

As regards this clone: The listed genes are named as in mouse. From the germline J gene comes the end of the CDR3, since the read stops 4 residues before it. The chain links TRBV5 to TRBJ2-1; 8 positions match TRBD2. Germline values: CDR1 LGHNA, CDR2 YNLKQL (reference sequence). This CDR3 is built from 14 residues. CDR3 region: CASSQDRGGAEQFF. The sequenced part of the CDR3 DNA is TGTGCCAGCAGCCAAGATCGGGGGGGCGCT.

Details on this clone: Genes here carry mouse names. The read comes to an end 4 residues before the CDR3 does, leaving the germline J gene to fill in the end. The rearrangement uses TRBV1 and TRBJ2-3, with 10 bases matching TRBD1. Germline V gene lookup returns CDR1 NSQYPW and CDR2 LRSPGD (reference sequence). The CDR3 is 16 residues long. Trimming took 1 base from V and 2 from J; bases not matched to a gene: 3. CDR3 DNA (partial): TGCACCTGCAGTGCAGTGACAGGGGGCGATGCAGAA. Protein product: CTCSAVTGGDAE. The full CDR3 is CTCSAVTGGDAETLYF.

In this sample, this clone turned up a few times. Germline and genes here are mouse. With the read ending 4 residues before the CDR3 end, the germline J gene is used to fill in that end. The chain couples TRBV13-3 to TRBJ1-4; 7 positions agree with TRBD1. The CDR3 is 15 amino acids. CDR1 is NNHDY and CDR2 is SYVADS in the germline V gene. The V gene end was trimmed by 2 bases and the J gene end by 4 bases; junction bases not matched to a gene: 5. The CDR3 sequence is CASSESGTVNERLFF. The sequenced CDR3 bases are TGTGCCAGCAGTGAGTCCGGGACAGTCAACGAA.

The sample holds many counts of this clone. Genes and germline are mouse. The read terminates 4 residues ahead of where the CDR3 ends, so the germline J gene completes it. The rearrangement joins TRBV13-3 to TRBJ1-1; a possible D gene is TRBD1 (6 bases). The CDR3 spans 14 residues. V lost 3 bases to trimming and J lost 0 bases, with 9 bases between them. CDR1 NNHDY and CDR2 SYVADS come from the germline V gene. Incomplete CDR3 DNA: TGTGCCAGCAGTGTAACAGGGAAGAACACA. It specifies CASSVTGKNT. The whole CDR3 sequence reads CASSVTGKNTEVFF.

Comments on this clone: Here the gene names and germline are mouse. From the germline J gene comes the end of the CDR3, since the read stops 4 residues before it. The gene calls are TRBV5 and TRBJ2-3; weak D call: TRBD2 (5 bases). The CDR3 sequence is 17 residues long. CDR1 and CDR2 from the germline V gene are LGHNA and YNLKQL (reference sequence). The V end lost 0 bases, the J end lost 4 bases, and 17 bases lay between the germline ends. The chain's CDR3 is CASSQDWLGTLSETLYF. The sequenced CDR3 bases are TGTGCCAGCAGCCAAGATTGGCTGGGAACCCTGTCAGAA.

This clone has only a few counts. Gene names denote mouse genes. Read coverage stops 4 residues before the CDR3 terminus; the germline J gene supplies the remainder. The chain joins TRBV19 to TRBJ2-1; 10 nucleotides line up with TRBD2. With 4 bases clipped from V and 6 bases from J, the junction kept 7 bases outside the gene matches. CDR1 is FNHDT and CDR2 is SITEND in the germline V gene (reference sequence). The length of the CDR3 is 15 residues. Partial CDR3 DNA: TGTGCCAGCAGTCACCGGGACTGGGGCCCTGCT. Protein sequence: CASSHRDWGPA. The CDR3 in its entirety is CASSHRDWGPAEQFF.

Details on this clone: Gene labels here are mouse ones. Sequencing ends 4 residues short of the CDR3 end; the germline J gene provides the rest. The chain carries TRBV1 and TRBJ2-1; TRBD2 aligns across 10 bases. The length of the CDR3 is 16 residues. CDR1 is NSQYPW and CDR2 is LRSPGD in the germline V gene (reference sequence). Partial CDR3 DNA: TGCACCTGCAGTGCAGAGGCTGGGGGGGCGCGGGCT. This translates into CTCSAEAGGARA. The full CDR3 sequence reads CTCSAEAGGARAEQFF. Drawing the rest from reference TRBV1 and TRBJ2-1, the complete variable domain is VTLLEQNPRWRLVPRGQAVNLRCILKNSQYPWMSWYQQDLQKQLQWLFTLRSPGDKEVKSLPGADYLATRVTDTELRLQVANMSQGRTLYCTCSAEAGGARAEQFFGPGTRLTVL.

This clone was counted a few times. Gene names follow the mouse nomenclature. The read ends 4 residues before the CDR3 terminus; that terminus is restored from the germline J gene. The V call is TRBV19, the J call TRBJ2-1, with 12 bases identical to TRBD1. V dropped 7 bases and J dropped 5; count of bases not matched to a gene: 1. CDR1 and CDR2 (germline): FNHDT, SITEND (reference sequence). The CDR3 runs to 13 residues. The CDR3 loop reads CASRDRGHAEQFF. Incomplete CDR3 DNA: TGTGCCAGCCGGGACAGGGGGCATGCT.

This clone was counted ten times or more. All gene names here are mouse names. CDR3 amino acids: CASKPGQIYAQYFDYTF. The sequenced CDR3 bases are TGTGCCAGCAAACCGGGACAAATATATGCACAGTACTTC. The rearrangement uses TRBV13-3 and TRBJ1-2, with D possibly TRBD1 on 6 matching bases. The read is 4 residues too short to cover the CDR3 end, so that end is filled in from the germline J gene. The CDR3 is 17 amino acids. The V gene's germline CDR1 is NNHDY and CDR2 SYVADS.